A single sample is the source of the 6 T cell receptor beta chains below, sequenced in a study of OX40 agonist ivuxolimab in advanced cancers. Here immunoSEQ multiplex PCR was the method, and the copy in TCRdb shows in-frame clones only, minus some. Of just over 60,000 clones in the sample, around 90% were seen once. Sample: CD4+ or CD8+ T cells sorted from blood, taken in a trial of the OX40 agonist ivuxolimab. These receptors all come from an adult with an advanced solid tumor such as melanoma, head and neck, liver or kidney cancer.

This clone was counted once. V and J are TRBV10-3 and TRBJ1-2; no clear D gene. Per the germline V gene, CDR1 is ENHRY and CDR2 is SYGVKD. The CDR3 runs to 12 residues. V lost 0 bases, J lost 6 bases, and 5 bases lay in between. The CDR3 loop is CAISESQDGYTF. In DNA form, the CDR3 reads TGTGCCATCAGTGAGTCGCAAGATGGCTACACCTTC.

This rearrangement joins TRBV19 to TRBJ1-1; the match to TRBD1 covers 7 bases. Germline V gene lookup returns CDR1 LNHDA and CDR2 SQIVND (reference sequence). V lost 0 bases and J lost 4; bases outside the gene matches: 2. The CDR3 is 14 residues long. In nucleotides, the CDR3 is TGTGCCAGTAGTATAGATCACAGGGGCACTGAAGCTTTCTTT. It encodes CASSIDHRGTEAFF.

This chain uses TRBV11-2 with TRBJ2-2; D remains ambiguous. This CDR3 is 13 amino acids long. With 3 bases removed from V and 7 bases from J, the gap between germline ends came to 9 bases. The germline gives CDR1 SGHAT, CDR2 FQNNGV. CDR3 nucleotides: TGTGCCAGCAGCTTCACATTCGACGGGGAGCTGTTTTTT. Translation gives CASSFTFDGELFF. The variable domain in full, with the rest retrieved from reference TRBV11-2 and TRBJ2-2, is EAGVAQSPRYKIIEKRQSVAFWCNPISGHATLYWYQQILGQGPKLLIQFQNNGVVDDSQLPKDRFSAERLKGVDSTLKIQPAKLEDSAVYLCASSFTFDGELFFGEGSRLTVL.

The chain joins TRBV30 to TRBJ2-2; D ambiguous. The V gene's germline CDR1 is GTSNPN and CDR2 SVGIG (reference sequence). This CDR3 comprises 14 residues. V was trimmed by 0 bases and J by 0 bases, leaving 5 bases between them. In DNA, the CDR3 is TGTGCCTGGAGTGTAGCACCGAACACCGGGGAGCTGTTTTTT. Protein: CAWSVAPNTGELFF.

The V gene is TRBV6-1, the J gene TRBJ1-4; 7 bases are shared with TRBD1. The length of the CDR3 is 13 residues. Germline V gene lookup returns CDR1 MNHNS and CDR2 SASEGT. V lost 7 bases and J lost 8; bases outside the gene matches: 7. CDR3 residues: CASNRQGGEKLFF. The CDR3 DNA is TGTGCCAGCAACCGGCAGGGGGGGGAAAAACTGTTTTTT.

The V gene is TRBV18, the J gene TRBJ2-7; TRBD1 might be the D (6 bases). From germline, CDR1 is KGHSH and CDR2 LQKENI. This CDR3 has 14 amino acids. V gave up 3 bases and J gave up 1 base, with 10 bases separating them. The CDR3, as DNA: TGTGCCAGCTCACCCCAGGGGTCTTCCTACGAGCAGTACTTC. It encodes CASSPQGSSYEQYF.